What follows are 14 T cell receptor beta chains derived from one specimen sequenced in a study of blood T cell repertoires in COVID-19. Using immunoSEQ multiplex PCR, the repertoire was profiled, and TCRdb retains in-frame clones only, with some absent. The data show 120,000 to 150,000 clones, 84% seen once. The sequencing sample was made of PBMCs or T cells enriched from blood (not recorded which). These receptors came from a woman aged 45-65 years who had been exposed to COVID-19.

This clone was seen just once. CDR3 sequence (DNA): TGTGCCACCAGCAGAGGGACAGGCTATAGCAATCAGCCCCAGCATTTT. It specifies CATSRGTGYSNQPQHF. This chain links TRBV15 with TRBJ1-5; 7 bases match TRBD1. From germline, CDR1 is LNHNV and CDR2 YYDKDF (reference sequence). Trimming removed 1 base from V and 0 bases from J; junction bases left unmatched: 3. This CDR3 has 16 amino acids.

The rearrangement links TRBV19 to TRBJ1-2; D gene ambiguous. There are 15 residues in the CDR3. With 4 bases removed from V and 3 bases from J, the gap between germline ends came to 15 bases. Germline CDR1 reads LNHDA; CDR2 reads SQIVND (reference sequence). The chain's CDR3 is CASSTQTGGDYGYTF. The CDR3 nucleotides are TGTGCCAGTAGTACCCAGACTGGCGGGGACTATGGCTACACCTTC. The full variable domain, in which reference TRBV19 and TRBJ1-2 provide the parts outside the CDR3, is DGGITQSPKYLFRKEGQNVTLSCEQNLNHDAMYWYRQDPGQGLRLIYYSQIVNDFQKGDIAEGYSVSREKKESFPLTVTSAQKNPTAFYLCASSTQTGGDYGYTFGSGTRLTVV.

The gene calls are TRBV11-2 and TRBJ2-1; 13 bases match TRBD2. Looked up from germline, CDR1 is SGHAT and CDR2 is FQNNGV. The CDR3 has 18 residues. The V segment lost 1 base and the J segment 0 bases; nucleotides outside the gene matches: 3. The CDR3 DNA follows: TGTGCCAGCAGCTTAGCGGGACTAGCGGGGAGCTCCTACAATGAGCAGTTCTTC. Amino acid sequence: CASSLAGLAGSSYNEQFF.

The chain links TRBV25-1 to TRBJ1-4, with D possibly being TRBD1 (5 bases). There are 13 residues in the CDR3. Germline CDR1 is MGHDK and CDR2 is SYGVNS. The ends were cut back, 7 bases at V and 8 bases at J, with 14 bases in the middle. The CDR3 sequence: CASTGTRGEKLFF. In nucleotides, the CDR3 is TGTGCCAGCACCGGGACTCGGGGGGAAAAACTGTTTTTT.

The chain has TRBV18 and TRBJ2-1, with 8 bases matching TRBD1. The V segment lost 3 bases and the J segment 7 bases; nucleotides outside the gene matches: 11. The CDR3 runs to 16 residues. The germline gives CDR1 KGHSH, CDR2 LQKENI. CDR3 DNA sequence: TGTGCCAGCTCACCGGGGGGCCGGACAGGGTGGAATGAGCAGTTCTTC. Translating gives CASSPGGRTGWNEQFF.

The rearrangement uses TRBV6-5 and TRBJ2-1; D unresolved. The V end was cut by 7 bases, the J end by 0 bases, with 13 bases between. Per germline, CDR1 MNHEY and CDR2 SVGAGI. The CDR3 loop spans 15 amino acids. The CDR3 bases are TGTGCCAGCACCGAATCAGGCAGCTCCTACAATGAGCAGTTCTTC. Its protein is CASTESGSSYNEQFF.

This chain links TRBV4-1 with TRBJ2-3; no clear D gene. With 3 bases removed from V and 0 bases from J, the gap between germline ends came to 13 bases. CDR3 length: 16 amino acids. The germline gives CDR1 MGHRA, CDR2 YSYEKL. CDR3: CASSQLQVFSTDTQYF. Here the CDR3 DNA reads TGCGCCAGCAGCCAGCTTCAGGTCTTTAGCACAGATACGCAGTATTTT.

The table lists this clone with a count of one. Mismatch with germline at one junction end may stem from a read error. The rearrangement links TRBV6-5 to TRBJ1-1, with D unclear. Germline V gene sequence: CDR1 MNHEY, CDR2 SVGAGI. The CDR3 contains 12 residues. In DNA form, the CDR3 reads TGTGCCAGCAGGCTGCGGAACGCTGAAGCTTTCTTT. Translation: CASRLRNAEAFF.

About this clone: The sample carries other DNA sequences with the same CDR3. V usage is TRBV19 and J usage is TRBJ2-7; weak D call: TRBD1 (5 bases). The germline V gene encodes CDR1 LNHDA and CDR2 SQIVND (reference sequence). The length of the CDR3 is 13 residues. Trimming cost V 1 base and J 2 bases, with 6 bases left between them. The CDR3 coding sequence is TGTGCCAGTAGTATAGCAGGGACCTACGAGCAGTACTTC. Residues: CASSIAGTYEQYF.

The genes are TRBV18 and TRBJ2-2; TRBD2 might be the D (11 bases). With 3 bases removed from V and 3 bases from J, the gap between germline ends came to 29 bases. This CDR3 is 21 amino acids long. CDR1 and CDR2 (germline): KGHSH, LQKENI. CDR3 nucleotides: TGTGCCAGCTCACCCTGGACAGGGGGGCTAGCGGGAGGATCCGACACCGGGGAGCTGTTTTTT. This sequence encodes CASSPWTGGLAGGSDTGELFF.

The rearrangement uses TRBV10-3 and TRBJ2-1; the D gene is possibly TRBD2 (6 bases). V was clipped by 3 bases and J by 6 bases, with 9 bases between them. Germline assignment: CDR1 ENHRY and CDR2 SYGVKD. This CDR3 comprises 13 residues. The CDR3 sequence is CAISDGTGNEQFF. CDR3 sequence (DNA): TGTGCCATCAGTGACGGGACTGGCAATGAGCAGTTCTTC.

This chain joins TRBV5-1 and TRBJ1-1; no clear D. The CDR3 runs to 14 residues. Trimming stripped 3 bases from V and 0 bases from J, with 9 bases between. Germline values: CDR1 SGHRS, CDR2 YFSETQ. The CDR3 sequence: CASSSRELNTEAFF. The CDR3 coding sequence is TGCGCCAGCAGCTCCCGAGAGCTGAACACTGAAGCTTTCTTT. The full variable domain, in which reference TRBV5-1 and TRBJ1-1 provide the parts outside the CDR3, is KAGVTQTPRYLIKTRGQQVTLSCSPISGHRSVSWYQQTPGQGLQFLFEYFSETQRNKGNFPGRFSGRQFSNSRSEMNVSTLELGDSALYLCASSSRELNTEAFFGQGTRLTVV.

V usage is TRBV5-6 and J usage is TRBJ2-5, with 10 positions matching TRBD2. Germline V gene lookup returns CDR1 SGHDT and CDR2 YYEEEE. The junction had 7 bases not matched to a gene; V was cut back by 2 bases and J by 0 bases. There are 17 residues in the CDR3. CDR3 DNA: TGTGCCAGCAGCTTCTCGACTAGCGGGCGGTACCAAGAGACCCAGTACTTC. It specifies CASSFSTSGRYQETQYF.

This chain joins TRBV4-3 and TRBJ2-1; the D is unclear. The V end lost 0 bases, the J end lost 7 bases, and 7 bases lay between the germline ends. The CDR3 has 13 amino acids. Germline V gene sequence: CDR1 LGHNA, CDR2 YSLEER. CDR3 bases: TGCGCCAGCAGCCAAGATCGAGCAAATGAGCAGTTCTTC. Translated, it gives CASSQDRANEQFF.